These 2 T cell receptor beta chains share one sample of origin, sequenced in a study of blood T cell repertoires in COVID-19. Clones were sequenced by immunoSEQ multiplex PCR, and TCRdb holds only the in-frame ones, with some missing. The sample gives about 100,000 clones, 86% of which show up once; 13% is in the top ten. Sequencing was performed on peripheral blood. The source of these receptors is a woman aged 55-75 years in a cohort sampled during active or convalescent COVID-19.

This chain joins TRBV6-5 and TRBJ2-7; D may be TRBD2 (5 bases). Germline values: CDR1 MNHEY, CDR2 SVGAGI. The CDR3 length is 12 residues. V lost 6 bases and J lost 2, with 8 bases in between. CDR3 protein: CASRSGTYEQYF. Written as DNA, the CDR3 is TGTGCCAGCAGATCGGGGACCTACGAGCAGTACTTC.

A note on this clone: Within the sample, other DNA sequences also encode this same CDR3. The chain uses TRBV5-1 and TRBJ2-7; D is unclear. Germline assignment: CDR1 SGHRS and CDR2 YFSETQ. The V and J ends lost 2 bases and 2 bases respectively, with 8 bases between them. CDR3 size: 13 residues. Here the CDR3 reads CASSFESPYEQYF. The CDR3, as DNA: TGCGCCAGCAGCTTTGAGTCCCCCTACGAGCAGTACTTC.